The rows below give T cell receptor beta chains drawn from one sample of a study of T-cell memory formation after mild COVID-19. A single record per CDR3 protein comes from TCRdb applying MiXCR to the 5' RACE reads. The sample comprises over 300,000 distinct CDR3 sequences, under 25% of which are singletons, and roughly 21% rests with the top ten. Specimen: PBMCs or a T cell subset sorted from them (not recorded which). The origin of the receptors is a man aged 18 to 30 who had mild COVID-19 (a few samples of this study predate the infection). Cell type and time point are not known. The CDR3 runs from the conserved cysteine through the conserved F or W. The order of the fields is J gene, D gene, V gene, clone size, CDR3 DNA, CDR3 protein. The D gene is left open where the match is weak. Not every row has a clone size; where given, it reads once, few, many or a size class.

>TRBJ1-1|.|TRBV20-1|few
TGCAGTGCTAGTGGATGGGGGAGGAGCACTGAAGCTTTCTTT
CSASGWGRSTEAFF
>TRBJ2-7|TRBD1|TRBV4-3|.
TGCGCCAGCAGCCAGCTCAGGACAGGAACCTACGAGCAGTACTTC
CASSQLRTGTYEQYF
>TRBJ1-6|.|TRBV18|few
TGTGCCAGCTCTGGGGCGAGCTCCTATAATTCACCCCTCCACTTT
CASSGASSYNSPLHF
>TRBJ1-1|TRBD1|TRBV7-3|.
TGTGCCAGCAGCACCTCAGGGGGAACTGAAGCTTTCTTT
CASSTSGGTEAFF
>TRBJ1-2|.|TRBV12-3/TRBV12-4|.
TGTGCCAGCAGCTCCCCGGGGGGCCGCTATGGCTACACCTTC
CASSSPGGRYGYTF
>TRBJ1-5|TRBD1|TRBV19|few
TGTGCCAGTAGTATAGAGACAGGGGGAAATCGGCCCCAGCATTTT
CASSIETGGNRPQHF
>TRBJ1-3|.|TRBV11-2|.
TGTGCCAGCAGCCCGGACAGAAGGTCTGCCACCATATATTTT
CASSPDRRSATIYF
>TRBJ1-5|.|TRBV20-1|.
TGCAGTGCTAGCCGTTCTAGCAATCAGCCCCAGCATTTT
CSASRSSNQPQHF
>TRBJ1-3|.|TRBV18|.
TGTGCCAGCTCACCACCGAGTAGCCTTTTCTCTGGAAACACCATATATTTT
CASSPPSSLFSGNTIYF
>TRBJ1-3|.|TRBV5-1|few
TGCGCCAGCAGCTTGGCCCTGTCAGGGAACACCATATATTTT
CASSLALSGNTIYF
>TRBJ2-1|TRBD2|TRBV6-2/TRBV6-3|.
TGTGCCAGCAGTTCCCCAGGCGGGGGGGCTTACAATGAGCAGTTCTTC
CASSSPGGGAYNEQFF
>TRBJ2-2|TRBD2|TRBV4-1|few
TGCGCCAGCAGCTATCTCCCGGGACTAGCGGGGGCTCACACCGGGGAGCTGTTTTTT
CASSYLPGLAGAHTGELFF
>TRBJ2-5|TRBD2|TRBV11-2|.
TGTGCCAGCACCGAGCCCGGGACTATTCTTAGGACCCAGTACTTC
CASTEPGTILRTQYF
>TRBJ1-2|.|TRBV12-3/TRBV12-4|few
TGTGCCAGCAGTTCGATGGCAGGTCATGGCTACACCTTC
CASSSMAGHGYTF
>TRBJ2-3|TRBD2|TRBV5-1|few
TGCGCCAGCAGTCCAGCGGGGGGATGGGATACGCAGTATTTT
CASSPAGGWDTQYF
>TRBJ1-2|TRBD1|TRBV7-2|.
TGTGCCAGCAGCTTTCCGACAGGGGGGGATGGCTACACCTTC
CASSFPTGGDGYTF
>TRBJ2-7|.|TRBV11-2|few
TGTGCCAGCAGCTCCGGGCCCTCAGCCCCCTACGAGCAGTACTTC
CASSSGPSAPYEQYF
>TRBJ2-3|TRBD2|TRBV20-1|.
TGCAGTGCTACCCGGGCTAGCGGAAGCACAGATACGCAGTATTTT
CSATRASGSTDTQYF
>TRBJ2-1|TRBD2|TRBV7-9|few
TGTGCCAGCAGCTTAGCATTAGCGGGGACTTACAATGAGCAGTTCTTC
CASSLALAGTYNEQFF
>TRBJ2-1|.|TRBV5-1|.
TGCGCCAGCAGCCAGACCCCCGGGCGGGACAGCTCCTACAATGAGCAGTTCTTC
CASSQTPGRDSSYNEQFF
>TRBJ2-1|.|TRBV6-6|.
TGTGCCAGCAATCAGGGGCTGCTGAATGAGCAGTTCTTC
CASNQGLLNEQFF
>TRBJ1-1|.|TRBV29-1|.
TGCAGCGTTGAAGGGCAGGGTGTAACCAACACTGAAGCTTTCTTT
CSVEGQGVTNTEAFF
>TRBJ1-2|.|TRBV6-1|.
TGTGCCAGCAGTGTACAGGAGAACTATGGCTACACCTTC
CASSVQENYGYTF
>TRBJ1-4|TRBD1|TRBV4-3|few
TGCGCCAGCAGCCCGCAGGGGGCTTATGAAAAACTGTTTTTT
CASSPQGAYEKLFF
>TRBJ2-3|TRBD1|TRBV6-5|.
TGTGCCAGCAGTTCCACAACAGGGGATAGGACAGATACGCAGTATTTT
CASSSTTGDRTDTQYF
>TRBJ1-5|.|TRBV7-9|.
TGTGCCAGCAGCCGGGGAGATTATGCGGGCAATCAGCCCCAGCATTTT
CASSRGDYAGNQPQHF
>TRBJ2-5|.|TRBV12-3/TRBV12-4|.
TGTGCCAGCAGTTTTCAGGGGTCAGGAAAGACCCAGTACTTC
CASSFQGSGKTQYF
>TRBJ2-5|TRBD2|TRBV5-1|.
TGCGCCAGCAGCTCCGCCTCGGGGGGAGAGACCCAGTACTTC
CASSSASGGETQYF
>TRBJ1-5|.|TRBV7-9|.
TGTGCCAGCAGCACCGGGACGTCTCAGCCCCAGCATTTT
CASSTGTSQPQHF
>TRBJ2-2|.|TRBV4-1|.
TGCGCCAGCAGCCCTCTCCCCCACACCGGGGAGCTGTTTTTT
CASSPLPHTGELFF
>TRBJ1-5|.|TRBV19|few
TGTGCCAGTAGTATACCCCTCCCTGGGGCCCAGCCCCAGCATTTT
CASSIPLPGAQPQHF
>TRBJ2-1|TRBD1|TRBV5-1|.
TGCGCCAGCAGCTTGGGGGGGACAGTGAACAATGAGCAGTTCTTC
CASSLGGTVNNEQFF
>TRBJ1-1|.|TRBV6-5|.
TGTGCCAGCAGTTACTCGAGGGGAGACACTGAAGCTTTCTTT
CASSYSRGDTEAFF
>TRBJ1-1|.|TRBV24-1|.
TGTGCCACCAGTGATGGGAGGAACACTGAAGCTTTCTTT
CATSDGRNTEAFF
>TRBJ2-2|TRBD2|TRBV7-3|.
TGTGCCAGCAGCTTAACGGGACTAGCTGCGAACACCGGGGAGCTGTTTTTT
CASSLTGLAANTGELFF
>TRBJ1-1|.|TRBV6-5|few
TGTGCCAGCAGTTACCGGCAGGTGAACACTGAAGCTTTCTTT
CASSYRQVNTEAFF
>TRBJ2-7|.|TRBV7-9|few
TGTGCCAGCAGCTTAGAGCTCTCCTGGGGCGAGCAGTACTTC
CASSLELSWGEQYF
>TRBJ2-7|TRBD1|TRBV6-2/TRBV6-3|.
TGTGCCAGCAGTTTCGGACAGGGGAGCTACGAGCAGTACTTC
CASSFGQGSYEQYF
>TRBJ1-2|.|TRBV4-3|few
TGCGCCAGCAGCCAAGAGCTGTACTATGGCTACACCTTC
CASSQELYYGYTF
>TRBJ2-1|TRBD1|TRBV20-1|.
TGCAGTGCTGCCGGGACAGCCTACAATGAGCAGTTCTTC
CSAAGTAYNEQFF
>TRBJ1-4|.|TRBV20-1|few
TGCAGTGCTAGCCCCGTAGCAGCTAGCGATGAAAAACTGTTTTTT
CSASPVAASDEKLFF
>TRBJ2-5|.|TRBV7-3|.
TGTGCCAGCAGCTACGCTGGACAAGAGACCCAGTACTTC
CASSYAGQETQYF
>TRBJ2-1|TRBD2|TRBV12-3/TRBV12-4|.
TGTGCCAGCAGGTACCCATCTAGCGGGGGTTACAATGAGCAGTTCTTC
CASRYPSSGGYNEQFF
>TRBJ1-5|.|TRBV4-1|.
TGCGCCAGCAGCCAAGTACAGAGCAATCAGCCCCAGCATTTT
CASSQVQSNQPQHF
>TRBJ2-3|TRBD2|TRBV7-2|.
TGTGCCAGCAGCTTAAATGGCGGGGGGGCCCCAGATACGCAGTATTTT
CASSLNGGGAPDTQYF
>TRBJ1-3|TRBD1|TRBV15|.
TGTGCCACCAGCTCCCAGACAGGGACCGTCGGAAACACCATATATTTT
CATSSQTGTVGNTIYF
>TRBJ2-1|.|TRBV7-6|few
TGTGCCAGCAGCTTAAACAGGGACTACAATGAGCAGTTCTTC
CASSLNRDYNEQFF
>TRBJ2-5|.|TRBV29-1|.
TGCAGCGTTGGCAGGGGAGAGGAAGAGACCCAGTACTTC
CSVGRGEEETQYF
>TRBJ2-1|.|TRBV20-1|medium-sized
TGCAGTGCTAGAGATTTGACCACCTCCTACAATGAGCAGTTCTTC
CSARDLTTSYNEQFF
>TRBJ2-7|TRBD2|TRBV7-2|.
TGTGCCAGCAGCTTAGGGTCCGGGACTATCTACGAGCAGTACTTC
CASSLGSGTIYEQYF